Here is one TCR beta chain with its context. Its specificity is unknown. These data are taken from a study of vaccination and CD4 T cells after COVID-19. Whole-study context: Several convalescent patients had mild and one had severe PCR-confirmed SARS-CoV-2 disease.

CDR1 SGHTA and CDR2 FQGNSA come from the germline V gene. The trim removed 5 bases at V and 3 bases at J, leaving 11 bases unmatched. This CDR3 is 18 amino acids long. Stated treatment: roughly 10-day PBMC culture with coronavirus spike peptide pools or control peptides (ViraFEST assay). Cultured CD4+ T cell DNA was sequenced using the Oncomine TCR Beta short-read assay. TCRdb passed the PCR reads through MiXCR, listing each CDR3 protein once. This sample has 11,000 or so distinct CDR3 sequences; 22% occur once, and the top ten carry about 12%. The V call is TRBV7-2, the J call TRBJ2-1, with 12 bases matching TRBD2. The receptor was isolated from a human donor who had recovered from COVID-19. The source was CD4+ T cells from blood, cultured in vitro, collected after SARS-CoV-2 vaccination. The CDR3 DNA sequence: TGTGCCAGCAGCAGAAGTGGACTAGCGGGATTCGTCTACAATGAGCAGTTCTTC. This sequence encodes CASSRSGLAGFVYNEQFF.